These T cell receptor beta chains were read from a single sample in a study of metastatic and nonmetastatic thyroid tumors. TCRdb recomputed clones from the PCR reads via MiXCR. The sample shows more than 4,500 clones, around 23% of them seen only once. What was sequenced was adjacent normal tissue. The receptors here all came from a female donor with papillary thyroid cancer or a benign thyroid nodule (not recorded which). Some clones in this sample may be carry-over from other donors' samples. The CDR3 runs from the conserved cysteine through the conserved F or W. D genes are given only for firm matches. Clone size appears in some rows only: once, few, many, or a class for an expanded clone.

J gene: TRBJ1-2; V gene: TRBV7-8; clone size: few; D gene: TRBD1; CDR3 DNA: TGTGCCAGCAGCCAAGGACAGGGACACCCTAACTATGGCTACACCTTC; CDR3 protein: CASSQGQGHPNYGYTF
J gene: TRBJ2-7; V gene: TRBV6-1; clone size: NA; D gene: NA; CDR3 DNA: TGTGCCAGCAGTGAATCGACAGGCTACGAGCAGTACTTC; CDR3 protein: CASSESTGYEQYF
J gene: TRBJ2-7; V gene: TRBV28; clone size: medium-sized; D gene: NA; CDR3 DNA: TGTGCCAGCAGTAGAGGGGTGGCCTACGAGCAGTACTTC; CDR3 protein: CASSRGVAYEQYF
J gene: TRBJ2-1; V gene: TRBV5-4; clone size: many; D gene: NA; CDR3 DNA: TGTGCCAGCAGCTTGGCGAGCAGCGAGGAGCAGTTCTTC; CDR3 protein: CASSLASSEEQFF
J gene: TRBJ2-6; V gene: TRBV15; clone size: NA; D gene: NA; CDR3 DNA: TGTGCCACCAGCAGAGATCGCTCTGGGGCCAACGTCCTGACTTTC; CDR3 protein: CATSRDRSGANVLTF
J gene: TRBJ1-2; V gene: TRBV5-1; clone size: NA; D gene: TRBD1; CDR3 DNA: TGCGCCAGCAGACGAGGACAGGGGGCGAATGGCTACACCTTC; CDR3 protein: CASRRGQGANGYTF
J gene: TRBJ2-7; V gene: TRBV7-6; clone size: NA; D gene: TRBD2; CDR3 DNA: TGTGCCAGCAGCCTAAGCGGGGGGGGCCTCTACGAGCAGTACTTC; CDR3 protein: CASSLSGGGLYEQYF
J gene: TRBJ2-7; V gene: TRBV11-2; clone size: NA; D gene: TRBD2; CDR3 DNA: TGTGCCAGCAGCCGTATCATGACTAGCGCGCCTGGCGAGCAGTACTTC; CDR3 protein: CASSRIMTSAPGEQYF
J gene: TRBJ2-1; V gene: TRBV20-1; clone size: medium-sized; D gene: TRBD2; CDR3 DNA: TGCAGTGCTAGGGGAGAGGCGGGAGTTATAAATGAGCAGTTCTTC; CDR3 protein: CSARGEAGVINEQFF
J gene: TRBJ2-1; V gene: TRBV28; clone size: NA; D gene: NA; CDR3 DNA: TGTGCCAGCAGCCATGACCGGGCACCCAATGAGCAGTTCTTC; CDR3 protein: CASSHDRAPNEQFF
J gene: TRBJ1-1; V gene: TRBV6-1; clone size: few; D gene: NA; CDR3 DNA: TGTGCCAGCTCACCCCCTCCCCGCACGAACACTGAAGCTTTCTTT; CDR3 protein: CASSPPPRTNTEAFF
J gene: TRBJ1-1; V gene: TRBV5-1; clone size: many; D gene: NA; CDR3 DNA: TGCGCCAGCAGCCCCCGGACAGTTGCCACTGAAGCTTTCTTT; CDR3 protein: CASSPRTVATEAFF
J gene: TRBJ1-2; V gene: TRBV6-2/TRBV6-3; clone size: few; D gene: NA; CDR3 DNA: TGTGCCAGCAGTTTAACAGCGTATGGCTACACCTTC; CDR3 protein: CASSLTAYGYTF
J gene: TRBJ2-6; V gene: TRBV7-8; clone size: medium-sized; D gene: NA; CDR3 DNA: TGTGCCAGCAGCTTTTTCCAAATCTCTGGGGCCAACGTCCTGACTTTC; CDR3 protein: CASSFFQISGANVLTF
J gene: TRBJ2-7; V gene: TRBV2; clone size: NA; D gene: NA; CDR3 DNA: TGTGCCAGCAGATCCTACGAGCAGTACTTC; CDR3 protein: CASRSYEQYF
J gene: TRBJ2-7; V gene: TRBV2; clone size: few; D gene: TRBD1; CDR3 DNA: TGTGCCAGCACCAAAAGGACAGGACTCTACGAGCAGTACTTC; CDR3 protein: CASTKRTGLYEQYF
J gene: TRBJ1-1; V gene: TRBV11-2; clone size: few; D gene: NA; CDR3 DNA: TGTGCCAGCAGCCCCACCTACACTGAAGCTTTCTTT; CDR3 protein: CASSPTYTEAFF
J gene: TRBJ1-5; V gene: TRBV12-3/TRBV12-4; clone size: many; D gene: NA; CDR3 DNA: TGTGCCAGCGGCCCGGGTGATCTCCTTAATCAGCCCCAGCATTTT; CDR3 protein: CASGPGDLLNQPQHF
J gene: TRBJ1-2; V gene: TRBV5-1; clone size: NA; D gene: TRBD1; CDR3 DNA: TGCGCCAGCAGCCGAGGAACGGAGGGACAGACCAATGGCCACACCTTC; CDR3 protein: CASSRGTEGQTNGHTF
J gene: TRBJ2-1; V gene: TRBV13; clone size: few; D gene: TRBD2; CDR3 DNA: TGTGCCAGCAGTTCTAGCGGAGAATACAATGAGCAGTTCTTC; CDR3 protein: CASSSSGEYNEQFF
J gene: TRBJ2-7; V gene: TRBV7-2; clone size: NA; D gene: TRBD2; CDR3 DNA: TGTGCCAGCAGCTCCACCGGGACTAGTAATGAGCAGTACTTC; CDR3 protein: CASSSTGTSNEQYF
J gene: TRBJ2-5; V gene: TRBV29-1; clone size: many; D gene: TRBD2; CDR3 DNA: TGCAGCGTGGGCGGGACTAGCGGACAAGAGACCCAGTACTTC; CDR3 protein: CSVGGTSGQETQYF
J gene: TRBJ1-3; V gene: TRBV12-3/TRBV12-4; clone size: many; D gene: NA; CDR3 DNA: TGTGCCAGCAGCCGCGGAGGTGACACCATATATTTT; CDR3 protein: CASSRGGDTIYF
J gene: TRBJ2-7; V gene: TRBV6-1; clone size: NA; D gene: TRBD1; CDR3 DNA: TGTGCCAGCAGTGCCCGGACAGGCTACGAGCAGTACTTC; CDR3 protein: CASSARTGYEQYF
J gene: TRBJ2-7; V gene: TRBV19; clone size: NA; D gene: NA; CDR3 DNA: TGTGCCAGTAGTATGGGACGACAGGTAATGGAGCAGTACTTC; CDR3 protein: CASSMGRQVMEQYF
J gene: TRBJ2-2; V gene: TRBV5-1; clone size: NA; D gene: NA; CDR3 DNA: TGCGCCAGCAGCTTGGGGCCGGGACGGACGAACACCGGGGAGCTGTTTTTT; CDR3 protein: CASSLGPGRTNTGELFF
J gene: TRBJ2-2; V gene: TRBV5-1; clone size: once; D gene: TRBD2; CDR3 DNA: TGCGCCAGCAGCACCAGCGGGAGTTTAGCCGGGGAGCTGTTTTTT; CDR3 protein: CASSTSGSLAGELFF
J gene: TRBJ1-1; V gene: TRBV12-3/TRBV12-4; clone size: NA; D gene: NA; CDR3 DNA: TGTGCCAGCAGTCTCAGCGCTGAAGCTTTCTTT; CDR3 protein: CASSLSAEAFF
J gene: TRBJ2-7; V gene: TRBV20-1; clone size: NA; D gene: NA; CDR3 DNA: TGCAGTGCTAGAGATCCCTACGAGCAGTACTTC; CDR3 protein: CSARDPYEQYF
J gene: TRBJ2-7; V gene: TRBV27; clone size: NA; D gene: TRBD2; CDR3 DNA: TGTGCCAGCAGTTATCTGGGGGGACTAGCTGATTTCTACGAGCAGTACTTC; CDR3 protein: CASSYLGGLADFYEQYF
J gene: TRBJ2-7; V gene: TRBV6-2/TRBV6-3; clone size: NA; D gene: TRBD2; CDR3 DNA: TGTGCCAGCAGTTACTCGATAACTAGCGGGAGACTCCCATCCTACGAGCAGTACTTC; CDR3 protein: CASSYSITSGRLPSYEQYF
J gene: TRBJ1-1; V gene: TRBV20-1; clone size: NA; D gene: NA; CDR3 DNA: TGCAGTGCTAGTCCGGGATTGATCGCTGAAGCTTTCTTT; CDR3 protein: CSASPGLIAEAFF
J gene: TRBJ2-1; V gene: TRBV6-1; clone size: few; D gene: NA; CDR3 DNA: TGTGCCAGCAGGAAGGGGGTTGAGCAGTTCTTC; CDR3 protein: CASRKGVEQFF
J gene: TRBJ1-6; V gene: TRBV7-2; clone size: medium-sized; D gene: TRBD1; CDR3 DNA: TGTGCCAGCAGCTTTCCCAGGACAGGGCCTAATAATTCACCCCTCCACTTT; CDR3 protein: CASSFPRTGPNNSPLHF
J gene: TRBJ1-4; V gene: TRBV27; clone size: medium-sized; D gene: NA; CDR3 DNA: TGTGCCAGCAGTTTAGTCCCACAAACGGCAACTAATGAAAAACTGTTTTTT; CDR3 protein: CASSLVPQTATNEKLFF
J gene: TRBJ2-2; V gene: TRBV9; clone size: medium-sized; D gene: NA; CDR3 DNA: TGTGCCAGCAATCCGGGACAACCCACCGGGGAGCTGTTTTTT; CDR3 protein: CASNPGQPTGELFF
J gene: TRBJ2-5; V gene: TRBV6-1; clone size: few; D gene: NA; CDR3 DNA: TGTGCCAGCAGAGCCACACGCCAGGAGACCCAGTACTTC; CDR3 protein: CASRATRQETQYF
J gene: TRBJ1-2; V gene: TRBV10-3; clone size: NA; D gene: NA; CDR3 DNA: TGTGCCATCAGTGGTGATGGGGCGTATGGCTACACCTTC; CDR3 protein: CAISGDGAYGYTF
J gene: TRBJ2-5; V gene: TRBV5-1; clone size: NA; D gene: TRBD2; CDR3 DNA: TGCGCCAGCAGCGGCGGACTAGCGGGGGGGTTTGAGACCCAGTACTTC; CDR3 protein: CASSGGLAGGFETQYF
J gene: TRBJ1-1; V gene: TRBV5-6; clone size: medium-sized; D gene: TRBD1; CDR3 DNA: TGTGCCACACAGACAGGGGGCCGCACTGAAGCTTTCTTT; CDR3 protein: CATQTGGRTEAFF
J gene: TRBJ2-2; V gene: TRBV9; clone size: NA; D gene: NA; CDR3 DNA: TGTGCCAGCAGCGTTCCAACCGGGGAGCTGTTTTTT; CDR3 protein: CASSVPTGELFF
J gene: TRBJ1-1; V gene: TRBV6-1; clone size: NA; D gene: NA; CDR3 DNA: TGTGCCAGCAGCGGAGACAGGCGCACTGAAGCTTTCTTT; CDR3 protein: CASSGDRRTEAFF
J gene: TRBJ2-6; V gene: TRBV5-4; clone size: medium-sized; D gene: NA; CDR3 DNA: TGTGCCAGCAGCTTGACAGGTTCTGGGGCCAACGTCCTGACTTTC; CDR3 protein: CASSLTGSGANVLTF
J gene: TRBJ1-2; V gene: TRBV6-1; clone size: NA; D gene: TRBD1; CDR3 DNA: TGTGCCAGCAGTCCCGGACAGGGAGGAGGCTACACCTTC; CDR3 protein: CASSPGQGGGYTF
J gene: TRBJ2-7; V gene: TRBV7-2; clone size: NA; D gene: NA; CDR3 DNA: TGTGCCAGCAGCTCCTACTCCTACGAGCAGTACTTC; CDR3 protein: CASSSYSYEQYF
J gene: TRBJ2-7; V gene: TRBV7-1; clone size: medium-sized; D gene: TRBD2; CDR3 DNA: TGTGCCAGCAGCTCCCCTTACGGGACTAGCGGTACTGAGAGCTCCTACGAGCAGTACTTC; CDR3 protein: CASSSPYGTSGTESSYEQYF
J gene: TRBJ1-2; V gene: TRBV12-3/TRBV12-4; clone size: medium-sized; D gene: NA; CDR3 DNA: TGTGCCAGCAGGATGGACGAGGGGCGCTACACCTTC; CDR3 protein: CASRMDEGRYTF